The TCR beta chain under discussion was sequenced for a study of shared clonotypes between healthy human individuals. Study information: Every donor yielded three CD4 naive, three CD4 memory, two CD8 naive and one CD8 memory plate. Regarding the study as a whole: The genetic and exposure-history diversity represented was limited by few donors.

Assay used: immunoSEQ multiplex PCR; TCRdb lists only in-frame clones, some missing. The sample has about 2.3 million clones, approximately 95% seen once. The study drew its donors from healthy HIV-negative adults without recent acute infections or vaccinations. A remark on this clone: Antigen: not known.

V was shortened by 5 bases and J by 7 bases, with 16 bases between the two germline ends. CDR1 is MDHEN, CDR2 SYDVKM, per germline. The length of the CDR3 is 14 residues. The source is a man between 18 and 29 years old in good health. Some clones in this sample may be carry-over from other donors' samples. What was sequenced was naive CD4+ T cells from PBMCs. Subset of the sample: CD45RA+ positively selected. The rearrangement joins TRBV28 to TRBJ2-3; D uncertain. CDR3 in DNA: TGTGCCAGCAGTCACACACTGAGTAGGAATACGCAGTATTTT. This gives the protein CASSHTLSRNTQYF.